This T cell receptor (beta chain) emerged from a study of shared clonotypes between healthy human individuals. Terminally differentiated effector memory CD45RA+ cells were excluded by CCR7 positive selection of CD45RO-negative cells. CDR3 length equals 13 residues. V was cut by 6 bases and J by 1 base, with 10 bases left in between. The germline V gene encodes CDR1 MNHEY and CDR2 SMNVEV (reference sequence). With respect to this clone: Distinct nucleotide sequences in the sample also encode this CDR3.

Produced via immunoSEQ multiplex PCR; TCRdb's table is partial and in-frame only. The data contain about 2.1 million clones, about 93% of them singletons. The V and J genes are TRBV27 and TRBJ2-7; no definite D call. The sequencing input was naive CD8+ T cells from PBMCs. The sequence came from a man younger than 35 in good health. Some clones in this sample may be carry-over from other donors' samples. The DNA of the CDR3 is TGTGCCAGCAGCCTTTCTAAGTCCTACGAGCAGTACTTC. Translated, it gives CASSLSKSYEQYF.